This T cell receptor (beta chain) was sequenced for a study of cytomegalovirus exposure and HLA in healthy donors. For the study at large: Clustering assigned 81% of the roughly 370 genotyped donors to the Caucasian-associated ancestry cluster. Study-wide results and caveats: In a later analysis, TCR beta V- and J-gene trimming was associated with a missense DCLRE1C variant. Researchers reported in a later analysis that common viral pathogens appeared linked to several top clusters.

J lost 4 bases, V lost 5 bases, and 2 bases had no gene match. The CDR3 spans 13 residues. Per the germline V gene, CDR1 is SGHVS and CDR2 is FQNEAQ. Both 60 Vbeta primers and 13 Jbeta primers went into the PCR. Sequencing was performed with immunoSEQ multiplex PCR; in TCRdb, only in-frame clones are kept and a portion is missing. The sample records 90,000 to 100,000 clones, around 82% being singletons. This clone was detected once. Its antigen is unidentified. The chain links TRBV7-8 to TRBJ1-2, with 9 bases lining up with TRBD1. The sequence derives from a man younger than 35 in good health and CMV-seronegative. The sequencing input was PBMCs. The CDR3 is CASSLGQGYGYTF. The CDR3 nucleotides are TGTGCCAGCAGCCTGGGACAGGGCTATGGCTACACCTTC. Full variable domain (rest looked up from reference TRBV7-8 and TRBJ1-2): GAGVSQSPRYKVAKRGQDVALRCDPISGHVSLFWYQQALGQGPEFLTYFQNEAQLDKSGLPSDRFFAERPEGSVSTLKIQRTQQEDSAVYLCASSLGQGYGYTFGSGTRLTVV.